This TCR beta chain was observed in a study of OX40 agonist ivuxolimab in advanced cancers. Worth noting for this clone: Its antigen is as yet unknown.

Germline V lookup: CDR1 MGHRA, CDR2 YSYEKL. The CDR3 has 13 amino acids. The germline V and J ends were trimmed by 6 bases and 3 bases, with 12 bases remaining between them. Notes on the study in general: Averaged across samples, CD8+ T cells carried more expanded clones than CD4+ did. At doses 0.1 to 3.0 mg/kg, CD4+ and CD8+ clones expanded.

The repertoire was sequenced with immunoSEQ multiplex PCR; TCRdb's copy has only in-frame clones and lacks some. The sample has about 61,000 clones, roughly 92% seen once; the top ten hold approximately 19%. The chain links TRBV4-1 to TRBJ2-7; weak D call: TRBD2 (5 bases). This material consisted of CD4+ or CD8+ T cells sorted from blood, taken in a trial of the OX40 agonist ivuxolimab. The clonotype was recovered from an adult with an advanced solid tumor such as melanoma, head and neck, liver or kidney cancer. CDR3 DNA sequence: TGCGCCAGCAGTAGCGAGTGGGACTACGAGCAGTACTTC. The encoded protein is CASSSEWDYEQYF.